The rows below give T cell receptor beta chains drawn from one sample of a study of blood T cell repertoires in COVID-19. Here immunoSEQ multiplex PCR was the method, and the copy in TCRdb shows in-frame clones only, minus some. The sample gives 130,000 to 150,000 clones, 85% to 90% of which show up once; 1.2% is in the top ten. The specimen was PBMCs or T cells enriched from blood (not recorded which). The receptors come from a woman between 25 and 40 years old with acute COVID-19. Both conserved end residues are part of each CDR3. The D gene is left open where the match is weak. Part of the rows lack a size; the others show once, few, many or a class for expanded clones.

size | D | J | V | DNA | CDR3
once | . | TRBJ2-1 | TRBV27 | TGTGCCAGCAGTTTGAGAGGTGAGCAGTTCTTC | CASSLRGEQFF
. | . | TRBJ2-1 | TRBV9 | TGTGCCAGCAGCGTAGCTTTATCGGGTTCAGTGCGCGAGCAGTTCTTC | CASSVALSGSVREQFF
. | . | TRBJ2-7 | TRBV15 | TGTGCCACCAGCAGCGGGATCTCCTACGAGCAGTACTTC | CATSSGISYEQYF
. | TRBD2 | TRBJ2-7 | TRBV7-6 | TGTGCCAGCAGCCCCGGGACTAGCGGGAGGGCGACTTACGAGCAGTACTTC | CASSPGTSGRATYEQYF
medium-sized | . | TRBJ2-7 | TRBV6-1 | TGTGCCAGCAGTGACCCTTCGGGCTCCTACGAGCAGTACTTC | CASSDPSGSYEQYF
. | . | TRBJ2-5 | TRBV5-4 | TGTGCCAGCAGCTTGGGCCTAGGGGTTGGCGAGACCCAGTACTTC | CASSLGLGVGETQYF
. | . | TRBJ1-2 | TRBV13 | TGTGCCAGCAGCTTAGGCCTGCGGCAGACCGATAACTATGGCTACACCTTC | CASSLGLRQTDNYGYTF
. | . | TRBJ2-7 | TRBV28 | TGTGCCAGCAGTTCCCCCCCAGGGTGGTACGAGCAGTACTTC | CASSSPPGWYEQYF
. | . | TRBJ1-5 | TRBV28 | TGTGCCAGCAGTTCTAGAGTCCAGCCCCAGCATTTT | CASSSRVQPQHF
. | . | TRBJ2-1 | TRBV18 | TGTGCCAGCTCACCGGAGGGGTACAATGAGCAGTTCTTC | CASSPEGYNEQFF
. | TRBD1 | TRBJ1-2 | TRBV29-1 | TGCAGCGTCAGGACAGGGCAGGTCTATGGCTACACCTTC | CSVRTGQVYGYTF
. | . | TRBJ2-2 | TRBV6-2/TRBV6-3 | TGTGCCAGCAGTTACTCTGACGTGGAGGGAAGGGAGCTGTTTTTT | CASSYSDVEGRELFF
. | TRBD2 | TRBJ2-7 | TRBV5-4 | TGTGCCAGCACCCCCCCTAGCGGGTCCCCCTACGAGCAGTACTTC | CASTPPSGSPYEQYF
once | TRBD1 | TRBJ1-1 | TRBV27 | TGTGCCAGCAGGAGTAGAACCGGGACAGGGGTTGGTCGAACACGAGGTCAGGAAGCTTTCTTT | CASRSRTGTGVGRTRGQEAFF
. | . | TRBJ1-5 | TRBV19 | TGTGCCAGTAGTATCCGCAGGGATAGCAATCAGCCCCAGCATTTT | CASSIRRDSNQPQHF
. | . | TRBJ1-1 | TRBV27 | TGTGCCAGCAGTTTATCGCGAAACACTGAAGCTTTCTTT | CASSLSRNTEAFF
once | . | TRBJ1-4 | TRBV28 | TGTGCCAGCAGTTTATCCGCAGGGACAACTAATGAAAAACTGTTTTTT | CASSLSAGTTNEKLFF
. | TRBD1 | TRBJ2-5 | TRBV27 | TGTGCCAGCAGTATGGGACAGCTCCAAGAGACCCAGTACTTC | CASSMGQLQETQYF
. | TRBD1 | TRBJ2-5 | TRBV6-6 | TGTGCCAGCAGACCGGGACAGGTCCAAGAGACCCAGTACTTC | CASRPGQVQETQYF
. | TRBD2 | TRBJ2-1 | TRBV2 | TGTGCCAGTAGCAGCGGGGCTTACAATGAGCAGTTCTTC | CASSSGAYNEQFF
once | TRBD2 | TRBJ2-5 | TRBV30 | TGTGCCTGGGTAGCGGGAACTGGAGAGACCCAGTACTTC | CAWVAGTGETQYF
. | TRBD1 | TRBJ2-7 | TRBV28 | TGTGCCAGCAGTGAGGGGGGACAGGGATCCTACGAGCAGTACTTC | CASSEGGQGSYEQYF
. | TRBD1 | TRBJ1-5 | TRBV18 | TGTGCCAGCTCACCGAAACAGGGGGGCAATCAGCCCCAGCATTTT | CASSPKQGGNQPQHF
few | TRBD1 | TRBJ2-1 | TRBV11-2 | TGTGCCAGCAGCTTGGGCCAGGGGGCGGATTACTACAATGAGCAGTTCTTC | CASSLGQGADYYNEQFF
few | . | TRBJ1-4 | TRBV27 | TGTGCCAGCAGGCTAGACAGGTCGACAGAAAAACTGTTTTTT | CASRLDRSTEKLFF
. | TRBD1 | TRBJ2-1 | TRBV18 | TGTGCCAGCTCACCACCTAAGGGGACAGGGGACAATGAGCAGTTCTTC | CASSPPKGTGDNEQFF
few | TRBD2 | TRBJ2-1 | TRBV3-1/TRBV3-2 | TGTGCCAGCAGACAGGGGACTAGCGGGGACACCTACAATGAGCAGTTCTTC | CASRQGTSGDTYNEQFF
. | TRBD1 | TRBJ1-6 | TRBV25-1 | TGTGCCAGCAGTGACCGGGACAGGGGGCAGTCACCCCTCCACTTT | CASSDRDRGQSPLHF
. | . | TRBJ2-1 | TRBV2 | TGTGCCAGCACGGCGTTAGCGGCCTACAATGAGCAGTTCTTC | CASTALAAYNEQFF
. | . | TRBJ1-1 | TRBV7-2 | TGTGCCAGCAGCCAACAGGGAACCTACACTGAAGCTTTCTTT | CASSQQGTYTEAFF
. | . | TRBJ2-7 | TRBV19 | TGTGCCAGTAGTTCCCCGACTGAGACTGCACACGAGCAGTACTTC | CASSSPTETAHEQYF
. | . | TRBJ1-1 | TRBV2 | TGTGCCAGCAGCCTCTCGGGGAACACTGAAGCTTTCTTT | CASSLSGNTEAFF
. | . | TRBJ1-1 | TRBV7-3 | TGTGCCAGCAGCTTAACAGGGGGGAACACTGAAGCTTTCTTT | CASSLTGGNTEAFF
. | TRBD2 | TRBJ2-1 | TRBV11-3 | TGTGCCAGCAGCTTAAGCGGGACGACCTACAATGAGCAGTTCTTC | CASSLSGTTYNEQFF
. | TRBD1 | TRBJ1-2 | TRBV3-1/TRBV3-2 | TGTGCCAGCAGCCAAGCGGACAGGGCCAACTATGGCTACACCTTC | CASSQADRANYGYTF
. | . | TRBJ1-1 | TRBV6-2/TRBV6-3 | TGTGCCAGCAGTTCCTCCTTGGGGGGAAGCACTGAAGCTTTCTTT | CASSSSLGGSTEAFF
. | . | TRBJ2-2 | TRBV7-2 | TGTGCCAGCAGCTCCCCTACCGAGCTGTTTTTT | CASSSPTELFF
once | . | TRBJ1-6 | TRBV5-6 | TGTGCCAGCGGGGGCGGGGGACAAACCCTCCACTTT | CASGGGGQTLHF
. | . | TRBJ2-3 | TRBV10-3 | TGTGCCATCAGCGTAGACACAGATACGCAGTATTTT | CAISVDTDTQYF
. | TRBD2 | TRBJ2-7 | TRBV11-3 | TGTGCCAGCAGCTTAGGCTCGGGAGGGCCCTACGAGCAGTACTTC | CASSLGSGGPYEQYF
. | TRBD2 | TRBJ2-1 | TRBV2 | TGTGCCAGCAGGGAAACGGGACTAGCGGGACTTGGTAATGAGCAGTTCTTC | CASRETGLAGLGNEQFF
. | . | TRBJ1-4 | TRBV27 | TGTGCCAGCAGTTTTAGTGGCGGGCCAGGCACTAATGAAAAACTGTTTTTT | CASSFSGGPGTNEKLFF
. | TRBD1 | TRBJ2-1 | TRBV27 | TGTGCCAGCAGTCAGGGGGCCCCTTTGAATGAGCAGTTCTTC | CASSQGAPLNEQFF
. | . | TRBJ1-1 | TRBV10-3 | TGTGCCATCACCGAACAGGGAGTAAGGACTGAAGCTTTCTTT | CAITEQGVRTEAFF